The 12 T cell receptor beta chains below all came from one sample that was sequenced in a study of CD8 T cells in ankylosing spondylitis (dated 2017 in TCRdb). What the authors observed across the whole study: Blood from ankylosing spondylitis patients appeared to be characterized by a TCR beta motif composed of about eight highly homologous amino acid variants.

These receptors' antigens are unknown. The library was produced with 5' RACE. TCRdb lists the instrument as Illumina HiSeq 2500. TCRdb trimmed the raw reads at Q25, called clones with MiXCR and kept productive beta chains. Rows merge per CDR3 protein into single entries with the most common DNA and genes. This sample comprises 350,000 to 550,000 distinct CDR3 sequences, roughly a quarter of them detected only once. About 0.9% of the sample lies in the top ten. The material sequenced was blood, either unsorted or a sorted T cell fraction (not recorded which). The receptors derive from a male donor with ankylosing spondylitis.

In its sample, this clonotype was seen a few times. This rearrangement joins TRBV29-1 to TRBJ1-1; 7 positions match TRBD1. The CDR3 runs 13 residues. Germline CDR1 SQVTM, CDR2 ANQGSEA. V gave up 0 bases and J gave up 5 bases; unmatched junction bases: 3. In DNA, the CDR3 is TGCAGCGTTGAAGAGACAGGGTTAACTGAAGCTTTCTTT. Translated, it gives CSVEETGLTEAFF.

V is TRBV15 and J is TRBJ2-1; a weak D match, TRBD1 (5 bases). There are 15 residues in the CDR3. V lost 0 bases to trimming and J lost 4 bases, with 10 bases between them. From germline, CDR1 is LNHNV and CDR2 YYDKDF (reference sequence). CDR3 protein: CATSREGYRYNEQFF. CDR3 coding DNA: TGTGCCACCAGCAGAGAGGGTTACAGGTACAATGAGCAGTTCTTC.

This clonotype was counted between two and nine times. This chain uses TRBV20-1 with TRBJ1-1, with D unresolved. Looked up from germline, CDR1 is DFQATT and CDR2 is SNEGSKA (reference sequence). The germline V and J ends were trimmed by 5 bases and 5 bases, with 21 bases remaining between them. This CDR3 has 15 residues. The CDR3 region has the DNA TGCAGTGCTCCCCCGGAGGGCCCCTCCCTGACTGAAGCTTTCTTT. The encoded protein is CSAPPEGPSLTEAFF.

In this sample, this clonotype turned up many times. V is TRBV5-1 and J is TRBJ1-5, with D unclear. With 0 bases removed from V and 0 bases from J, the gap between germline ends came to 10 bases. Germline V lookup: CDR1 SGHRS, CDR2 YFSETQ. CDR3 length: 16 residues. CDR3 nucleotide sequence: TGCGCCAGCAGCTTGGGCAGCCCCTATAGCAATCAGCCCCAGCATTTT. It codes for CASSLGSPYSNQPQHF.

Turning to this clonotype: At one end, the junction sequence differs from germline, possibly due to a read error. J is TRBJ2-1 and V is TRBV12-3 or TRBV12-4; D ambiguous. The CDR3 contains 15 residues. The CDR3 spells CASSLSSQGYSEQFF. In nucleotides, the CDR3 is TGTGCCAGCAGTTTATCATCCCAAGGCTACAGTGAGCAGTTCTTC.

CDR3 coding DNA: TGTGCCAGCAGCCAAGATCTTGGAACTAGCGCAGATACGCAGTATTTT. It specifies CASSQDLGTSADTQYF. This sequence joins TRBV14 and TRBJ2-3; 7 bases map to TRBD2. The CDR3 length is 16 residues. Germline V gives CDR1 SGHDN, CDR2 FVKESK. V gave up 0 bases and J gave up 4 bases; unmatched junction bases: 7.

This clonotype turned up a few times. The chain couples TRBV24-1 to TRBJ1-5, with 8 bases matching TRBD1. Germline CDR1 KGHDR, CDR2 SFDVKD. This CDR3 has 15 residues. V gave up 4 bases and J gave up 7 bases; unmatched junction bases: 8. CDR3 protein: CATSDPGQGEQPQHF. The CDR3 bases are TGTGCCACCAGTGACCCCGGACAGGGCGAGCAGCCCCAGCATTTT.

The V call is TRBV29-1, the J call TRBJ1-1, with 7 bases fitting TRBD1. Germline values: CDR1 SQVTM, CDR2 ANQGSEA. The CDR3 runs 12 residues. V shed 3 bases, J shed 4 bases, and the junction held 2 bases outside the gene matches. Here the CDR3 reads CSVEEGATEAFF. The CDR3 bases are TGCAGCGTTGAGGAGGGGGCCACTGAAGCTTTCTTT.

The chain combines TRBV7-2 with TRBJ2-1; TRBD2 matches at 12 bases. The V and J ends lost 5 bases and 9 bases, in that order; junction bases with no gene match: 11. CDR3 length: 16 amino acids. CDR1 and CDR2 (germline): SGHTA, FQGNSA. CDR3 bases: TGTGCCAGCAGCCCGACTCTAGCGGGAGGGCCCAGTGAGCAGTTCTTC. It encodes CASSPTLAGGPSEQFF.

This clonotype has a handful of counts. The J gene is TRBJ2-3, the V gene TRBV24-1; 10 nucleotides line up with TRBD2. The CDR3 runs 19 residues. The V segment lost 0 bases and the J segment 0 bases; nucleotides outside the gene matches: 8. Per germline, CDR1 KGHDR and CDR2 SFDVKD. The CDR3 DNA is TGTGCCACCAGTGATTTGTCAGGACTAGCGGCGCCTAGCACAGATACGCAGTATTTT. This translates into CATSDLSGLAAPSTDTQYF.

This chain connects TRBV29-1 to TRBJ2-1, with 9 bases that match TRBD1. There are 13 residues in the CDR3. Unmatched junction bases numbered 9, after V lost 7 bases and J lost 8 bases. Germline-derived CDR1 and CDR2 are SQVTM and ANQGSEA. The CDR3 loop reads CSGGQGSSDEQFF. The CDR3 coding sequence is TGCAGCGGGGGACAGGGTTCGTCGGATGAGCAGTTCTTC.

The J gene is TRBJ2-1, the V gene TRBV20-1; TRBD2 aligns across 11 bases. This CDR3 has 13 residues. Germline loops: CDR1 DFQATT, CDR2 SNEGSKA (reference sequence). The junction had 7 bases not matched to a gene; V was cut back by 6 bases and J by 9 bases. CDR3 nucleotide sequence: TGCAGTGCCGTAGCGGGAGGGCGAGGTGAGCAGTTCTTC. It specifies CSAVAGGRGEQFF.